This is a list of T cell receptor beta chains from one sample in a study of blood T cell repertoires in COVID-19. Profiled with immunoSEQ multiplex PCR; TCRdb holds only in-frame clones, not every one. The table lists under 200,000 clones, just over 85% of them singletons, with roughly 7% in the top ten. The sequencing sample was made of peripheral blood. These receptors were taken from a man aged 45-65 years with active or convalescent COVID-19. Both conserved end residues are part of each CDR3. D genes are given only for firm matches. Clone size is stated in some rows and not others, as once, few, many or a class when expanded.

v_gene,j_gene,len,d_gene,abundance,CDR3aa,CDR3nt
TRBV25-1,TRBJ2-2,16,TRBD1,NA,CASSESGQGDTGELFF,TGTGCCAGCAGTGAATCTGGCCAGGGGGACACCGGGGAGCTGTTTTTT
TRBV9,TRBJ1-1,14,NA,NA,CASSAGQLNTEAFF,TGTGCCAGCAGCGCTGGACAGTTGAACACTGAAGCTTTCTTT
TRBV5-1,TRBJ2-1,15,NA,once,CASSPAPAQANEQFF,TGCGCCAGCAGCCCCGCTCCGGCTCAGGCCAATGAGCAGTTCTTC
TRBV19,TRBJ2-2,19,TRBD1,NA,CASSPGLFGGTGDTGELFF,TGTGCCAGTAGTCCCGGGCTTTTTGGGGGGACAGGGGACACCGGGGAGCTGTTTTTT
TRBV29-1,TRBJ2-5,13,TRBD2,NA,CSVSGRAAETQYF,TGCAGCGTTAGCGGGAGGGCCGCAGAGACCCAGTACTTC
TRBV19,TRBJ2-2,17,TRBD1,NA,CASSTGADRGHTGELFF,TGTGCCAGTAGTACAGGGGCAGACAGGGGGCACACCGGGGAGCTGTTTTTT
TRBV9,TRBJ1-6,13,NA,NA,CASSLGGDSPLHF,TGTGCCAGTTCCCTGGGGGGGGATTCACCCCTCCACTTT
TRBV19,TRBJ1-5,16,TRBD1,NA,CASSISHRGSNQPQHF,TGTGCCAGTAGTATATCCCACAGGGGTAGCAATCAGCCCCAGCATTTT
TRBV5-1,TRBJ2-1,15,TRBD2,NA,CASSPGTSGDNEQFF,TGCGCCAGCAGCCCGGGAACTAGCGGGGACAATGAGCAGTTCTTC
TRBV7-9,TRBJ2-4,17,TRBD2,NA,CASSLALSSGAKNIQYF,TGTGCCAGCAGCTTAGCGTTGAGTAGCGGGGCCAAAAACATTCAGTACTTC
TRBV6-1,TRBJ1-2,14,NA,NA,CASSEPITGKGYTF,TGTGCCAGCAGTGAACCCATAACAGGGAAGGGCTACACCTTC
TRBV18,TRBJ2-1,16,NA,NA,CASSQGNRVTYNEQFF,TGTGCCAGCTCACAAGGGAACAGGGTTACCTACAATGAGCAGTTCTTC
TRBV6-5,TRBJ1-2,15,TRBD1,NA,CASSYRQGALYGYTF,TGTGCCAGCAGTTACAGGCAGGGGGCTCTATATGGCTACACCTTC
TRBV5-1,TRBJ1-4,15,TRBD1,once,CASSGGGTVEEKLFF,TGCGCCAGCAGCGGTGGGGGGACAGTAGAAGAAAAACTGTTTTTT
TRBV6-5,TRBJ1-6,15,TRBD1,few,CASSYGQGTKPPLHF,TGTGCCAGCAGTTACGGACAGGGGACCAAGCCACCCCTCCACTTT
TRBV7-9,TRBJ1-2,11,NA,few,CASSRSLGYTF,TGTGCCAGCAGCCGTTCCCTCGGCTACACCTTC
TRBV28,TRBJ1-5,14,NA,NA,CASNNRGGNQPQHF,TGTGCCAGCAATAACCGCGGGGGGAATCAGCCCCAGCATTTT
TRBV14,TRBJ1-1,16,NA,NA,CASSRIAGNIPSEAFF,TGTGCCAGCAGCCGCATCGCGGGGAATATCCCCTCTGAAGCTTTCTTT
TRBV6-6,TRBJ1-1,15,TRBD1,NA,CASSPSGTGVTEAFF,TGTGCCAGCAGTCCCTCCGGGACAGGGGTCACTGAAGCTTTCTTT
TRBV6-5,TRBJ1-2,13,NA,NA,CASSYQGRYGYTF,TGTGCCAGCAGTTACCAGGGTCGGTATGGCTACACCTTC
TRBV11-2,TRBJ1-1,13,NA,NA,CASSSQANTEAFF,TGTGCCAGCAGCTCTCAGGCCAACACTGAAGCTTTCTTT
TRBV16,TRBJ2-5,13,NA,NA,CASSQGRGETQYF,TGTGCCAGCAGCCAAGGCAGGGGCGAGACCCAGTACTTC
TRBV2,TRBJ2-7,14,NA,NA,CASSEDAQAYEQYF,TGTGCCAGCAGTGAAGATGCACAGGCCTACGAGCAGTACTTC
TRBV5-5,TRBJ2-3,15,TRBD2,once,CASSLEAGGIDTQYF,TGTGCCAGCAGCTTGGAAGCGGGAGGGATAGATACGCAGTATTTT
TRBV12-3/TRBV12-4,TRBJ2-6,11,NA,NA,CASSWGGPLTF,TGTGCCAGCAGTTGGGGGGGCCCCTTGACTTTC
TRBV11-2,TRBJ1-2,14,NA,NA,CASSLGAANYGYTF,TGTGCCAGCAGCTTAGGGGCAGCTAACTATGGCTACACCTTC
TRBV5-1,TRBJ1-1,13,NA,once,CASSGGVPPEAFF,TGCGCCAGCAGCGGCGGGGTCCCCCCTGAAGCTTTCTTT
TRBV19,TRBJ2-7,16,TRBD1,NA,CASSTGQGRQIYEQYF,TGTGCCAGTAGTACGGGACAGGGTCGACAGATCTACGAGCAGTACTTC
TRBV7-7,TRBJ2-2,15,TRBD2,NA,CASSRSGGNTGELFF,TGTGCTAGCAGCCGGAGCGGGGGGAACACCGGGGAGCTGTTTTTT
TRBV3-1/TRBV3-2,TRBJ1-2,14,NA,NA,CASSPLEAGYGYTF,TGTGCCAGCAGCCCTCTAGAGGCGGGCTATGGCTACACCTTC
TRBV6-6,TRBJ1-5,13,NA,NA,CASSPTSNQPQHF,TGTGCCAGCAGCCCGACAAGCAATCAGCCCCAGCATTTT
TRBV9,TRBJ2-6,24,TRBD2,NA,CASSVKTDNIVGTSGRPGANVLTF,TGTGCCAGCAGCGTGAAAACCGATAACATTGTGGGGACTAGCGGGAGACCTGGGGCCAACGTCCTGACTTTC
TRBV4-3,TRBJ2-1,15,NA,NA,CASSQALPSDNEQFF,TGCGCCAGCAGCCAAGCTCTCCCTAGCGACAATGAGCAGTTCTTC
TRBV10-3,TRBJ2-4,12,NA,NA,CAISGREDIQYF,TGTGCCATCAGTGGGAGGGAGGACATTCAGTACTTC
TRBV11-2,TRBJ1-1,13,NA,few,CASSLAGGTEAFF,TGTGCCAGCAGCTTAGCGGGGGGCACTGAAGCTTTCTTT
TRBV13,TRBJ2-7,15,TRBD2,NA,CASSSYLDSGGEQYF,TGTGCCAGCAGCTCATATTTGGATAGCGGGGGCGAGCAGTACTTC
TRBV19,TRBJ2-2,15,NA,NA,CASGKDRGRTGELFF,TGTGCCAGTGGCAAGGACCGGGGGAGAACCGGGGAGCTGTTTTTT
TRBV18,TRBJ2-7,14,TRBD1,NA,CASSLGDRDYEQYF,TGTGCCAGCTCACTTGGGGACAGAGACTACGAGCAGTACTTC
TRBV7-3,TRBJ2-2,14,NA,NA,CASSGERDTGELFF,TGTGCCAGCAGCGGGGAGCGGGACACCGGGGAGCTGTTTTTT
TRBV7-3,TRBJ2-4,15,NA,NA,CASSPHPRGANIQYF,TGTGCCAGCAGCCCCCACCCAAGGGGTGCCAACATTCAGTACTTC
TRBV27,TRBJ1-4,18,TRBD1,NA,CASSLWSLRQGRGEKLFF,TGTGCCAGCAGTTTGTGGAGTCTAAGACAGGGCCGAGGTGAAAAACTGTTTTTT
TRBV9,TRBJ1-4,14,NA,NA,CASSVGQGGEKLFF,TGTGCCAGCAGCGTAGGCCAGGGCGGTGAAAAACTGTTTTTT
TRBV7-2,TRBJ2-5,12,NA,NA,CASSHSGETQYF,TGTGCCAGCAGCCACTCGGGAGAGACCCAGTACTTC
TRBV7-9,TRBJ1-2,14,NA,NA,CASSFEATNYGYTF,TGTGCCAGCAGCTTCGAGGCTACTAACTATGGCTACACCTTC
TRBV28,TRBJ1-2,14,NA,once,CASSLDPGDYGYTF,TGTGCCAGCAGTTTAGATCCAGGCGACTATGGCTACACCTTC
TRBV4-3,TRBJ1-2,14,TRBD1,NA,CASSQLQGAVGYTF,TGCGCCAGCAGCCAACTACAGGGGGCTGTTGGCTACACCTTC
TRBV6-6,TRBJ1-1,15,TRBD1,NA,CASSYQGQRNTEAFF,TGTGCCAGCAGTTACCAGGGACAGCGCAACACTGAAGCTTTCTTT
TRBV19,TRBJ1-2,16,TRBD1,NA,CASSGTGISLVGGYTF,TGTGCCAGTAGTGGGACAGGGATTAGTCTAGTAGGGGGCTACACCTTC
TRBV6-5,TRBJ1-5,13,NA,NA,CASTVGATQPQHF,TGTGCCAGCACGGTTGGGGCGACTCAGCCCCAGCATTTT
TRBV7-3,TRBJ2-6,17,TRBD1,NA,CASSLRGGSSGANVLTF,TGTGCCAGCAGCTTACGAGGGGGCAGCTCTGGGGCCAACGTCCTGACTTTC
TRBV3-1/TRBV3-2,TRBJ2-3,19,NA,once,CASSQDIWPPDRITDTQYF,TGTGCCAGCAGCCAAGATATTTGGCCTCCAGACAGGATTACAGATACGCAGTATTTT
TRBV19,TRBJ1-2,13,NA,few,CASSPRGRDGYTF,TGTGCCAGTAGTCCGAGGGGGAGGGATGGCTACACCTTC
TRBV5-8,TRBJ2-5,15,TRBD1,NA,CASSLGYRGLETQYF,TGTGCCAGCAGCTTGGGGTACAGGGGGCTTGAGACCCAGTACTTC
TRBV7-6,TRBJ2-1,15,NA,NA,CASSPGGGHYNEQFF,TGTGCCAGCAGCCCCGGTGGCGGGCACTACAATGAGCAGTTCTTC
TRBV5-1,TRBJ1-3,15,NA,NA,CASAPRGGSGNTIYF,TGCGCCAGCGCCCCAAGGGGGGGTTCGGGAAACACCATATATTTT
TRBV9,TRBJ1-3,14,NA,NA,CASADWSSGNTIYF,TGTGCCAGCGCCGACTGGAGCTCTGGAAACACCATATATTTT
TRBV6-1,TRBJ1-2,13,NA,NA,CASSETNQAFYTF,TGTGCCAGCAGTGAAACAAATCAGGCATTCTACACCTTC